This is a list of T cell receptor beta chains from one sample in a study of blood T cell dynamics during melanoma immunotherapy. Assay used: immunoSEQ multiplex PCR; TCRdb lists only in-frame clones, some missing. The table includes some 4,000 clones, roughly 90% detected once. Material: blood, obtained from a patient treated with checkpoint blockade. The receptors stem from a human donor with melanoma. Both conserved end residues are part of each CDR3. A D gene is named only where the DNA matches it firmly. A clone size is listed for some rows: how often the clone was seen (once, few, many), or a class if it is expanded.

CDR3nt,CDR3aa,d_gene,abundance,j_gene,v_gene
TGTGCCAGCAGCGTAGAGGCCCGGACAGGGGTGAACACTGAAGCTTTCTTT,CASSVEARTGVNTEAFF,TRBD1,NA,TRBJ1-1,TRBV9
TGTGCCAGCAGCCTATGGACAGGGGGCAAAAACACCGGGGAGCTGTTTTTT,CASSLWTGGKNTGELFF,TRBD1,NA,TRBJ2-2,TRBV7-9
TGTGCCAGCAGTGCCAGCGGGAGTAAGGAGACCCAGTACTTC,CASSASGSKETQYF,TRBD2,NA,TRBJ2-5,TRBV2
TGTGCCACCCACGTGAACACTGAAGCTTTCTTT,CATHVNTEAFF,NA,few,TRBJ1-1,TRBV2
TGTGCCAGCAGCTCCCGGGAGCGGCTAGCGGGAGTCAATGAGCAGTTCTTC,CASSSRERLAGVNEQFF,TRBD2,once,TRBJ2-1,TRBV2
TGTGCCAGCAGCTTGGGTTGGGCTAGCGGACAGTTCTTC,CASSLGWASGQFF,TRBD2,NA,TRBJ2-1,TRBV5-4
TGTGCCATCAGTGCAGGGGACGATACGCAGTATTTT,CAISAGDDTQYF,NA,NA,TRBJ2-3,TRBV10-3
TGCGCCAGCAGCCAGGGACTCCGGGGAGAGACCCAGTACTTC,CASSQGLRGETQYF,NA,NA,TRBJ2-5,TRBV4-1
TGTGCCAGCAGACCCCCCCGGGGACAGGGAGACGAGCAGTACTTC,CASRPPRGQGDEQYF,TRBD1,once,TRBJ2-7,TRBV28
TGTGCCAGCAGTGGGGACAACTCTGGAAACACCATATATTTT,CASSGDNSGNTIYF,NA,few,TRBJ1-3,TRBV28
TGTGCCATCAGTGAGTCAGGCGGCTCCGGGGCCAACGTCCTGACTTTC,CAISESGGSGANVLTF,NA,NA,TRBJ2-6,TRBV10-3
TGCGCCAGCAGCCCGCGACTAGCGGACGGGGAGCTGTTTTTT,CASSPRLADGELFF,TRBD2,NA,TRBJ2-2,TRBV4-3
TGTGCCAGCAGCTTAGACCCTGGGAAGCCCCAGCATTTT,CASSLDPGKPQHF,NA,once,TRBJ1-5,TRBV7-2
TGTGCCAGCAGCTTAAGCGCCCGCAGGACGCAGTATTTT,CASSLSARRTQYF,NA,NA,TRBJ2-3,TRBV7-2
TGTGCCAGTAGTACCGACAGGGTTTTCACCAATGAGCAGTTCTTC,CASSTDRVFTNEQFF,TRBD1,NA,TRBJ2-1,TRBV19
TGCAGCGTTGAAGATCAGCGGAAAGGCTACACCTTC,CSVEDQRKGYTF,NA,NA,TRBJ1-2,TRBV29-1
TGTGCCAGCAGCCCTCCGGGGGCCCCCTACAATGAGCAGTTCTTC,CASSPPGAPYNEQFF,NA,once,TRBJ2-1,TRBV7-2
TGTGCCAGCAGTCTAACAGGGGCCCCTCAAAGCACTGAAGCTTTCTTT,CASSLTGAPQSTEAFF,TRBD1,NA,TRBJ1-1,TRBV7-2
TGTGCCAGTAGTCTTCGACAACTCTCTGGAAACACCATATATTTT,CASSLRQLSGNTIYF,NA,NA,TRBJ1-3,TRBV19
TGTGCCAGCAGCCAAGATCTGCCCTTGGGCAGGGAACTATATGGCTACACCTTC,CASSQDLPLGRELYGYTF,NA,once,TRBJ1-2,TRBV4-2
TGTGCCAGCAGCATGCGGGCAGGGGGGGACGAGCAGTACTTC,CASSMRAGGDEQYF,NA,once,TRBJ2-7,TRBV5-6
TGTGCCAGCAGCTTAAGACAGGGGGCAGATACGCAGTATTTT,CASSLRQGADTQYF,TRBD1,NA,TRBJ2-3,TRBV7-6
TGTGCCAGCAGCCAAGTCCAAGGGGAAGGGGCCAACGTCCTGACTTTC,CASSQVQGEGANVLTF,NA,NA,TRBJ2-6,TRBV4-2
TGCAGCGTTGCAGGGGGCAGGAACGAGCAGTACTTC,CSVAGGRNEQYF,TRBD1,NA,TRBJ2-7,TRBV29-1
TGTGCCAGCAGCTTGCGGACAGTCGCTGAAGCTTTCTTT,CASSLRTVAEAFF,NA,few,TRBJ1-1,TRBV5-4
TGTGCCAGCAGCCAAACTCAGGGGGCGCGGGGCTACACCTTC,CASSQTQGARGYTF,TRBD1,NA,TRBJ1-2,TRBV7-9
TGTGCCAGCAGCTTACAACCGGGACAGAGCGCTGGCTACACCTTC,CASSLQPGQSAGYTF,TRBD1,once,TRBJ1-2,TRBV7-9
TGCGCCAGCAGCGACCCCGGGGCTTCGAACACTGAAGCTTTCTTT,CASSDPGASNTEAFF,NA,once,TRBJ1-1,TRBV5-1
TGTGCCAGCAGCGCCCAGACTAGACAAGAGACCCAGTACTTC,CASSAQTRQETQYF,NA,NA,TRBJ2-5,TRBV9
TGTGCCAGCAGCCCCTATGAGGGGGATGTCCGGTACTTC,CASSPYEGDVRYF,NA,NA,TRBJ2-7,TRBV7-2
TGTGCCTGGAGTGTACGGAAGGGTATGGACACCGGGGAGCTGTTTTTT,CAWSVRKGMDTGELFF,NA,NA,TRBJ2-2,TRBV30
TGTGCCAGCAGTTTATCAGATCCGGGACTAGCGGGGGGGCTGGATACCGGGGAGCTGTTTTTT,CASSLSDPGLAGGLDTGELFF,TRBD2,NA,TRBJ2-2,TRBV27